This passage covers 17 T cell receptor beta chains from one sample sequenced in a study of beta chain features in type 1 diabetes. Isolated RNA was reverse transcribed in full, so expressed TCRB transcripts were sequenced. The table came from immunoSEQ multiplex PCR; TCRdb's copy has only in-frame clones and leaves some out. The top ten clones hold about 1.3% of a sample with over 120,000 clones, roughly a tenth of them seen once. Sample: naive CD4+ T cells from blood. Receptor source: a man between 18 and 35 years old in good health.

This clone has only a few counts. V gene TRBV25-1 combines with J gene TRBJ2-1, with 8 nucleotides matching TRBD2. This CDR3 contains 15 residues. V shed 6 bases and J 3 bases; nucleotides not matched to a gene: 7. Germline-derived CDR1 and CDR2 are MGHDK and SYGVNS. The CDR3 nucleotides read TGTGCCAGCAGGAAGAGCGGGGGATTCTACAATGAGCAGTTCTTC. Translation gives CASRKSGGFYNEQFF.

The rearrangement uses TRBV30 and TRBJ1-5; tentative D call: TRBD1 (5 bases). CDR3 size: 13 residues. The germline CDR1 and CDR2 sequences are GTSNPN and SVGIG (reference sequence). V shed 5 bases and J shed 7 bases, with 15 bases lying between them. CDR3 sequence reads: CAWARQGNQPQHF. For the CDR3, the DNA is TGTGCCTGGGCGAGGCAGGGTAACCAGCCCCAGCATTTT.

This clone has just a few counts. The CDR3: CASSLVSPGSDGYTF. The DNA for the CDR3 is TGCGCCAGCAGCTTGGTTTCCCCGGGATCGGATGGCTACACCTTC. The chain combines TRBV5-1 with TRBJ1-2; D is ambiguous. Trimming removed 0 bases from V and 6 bases from J, with 15 bases in between. Germline lookup yields CDR1 SGHRS and CDR2 YFSETQ. The CDR3 is 15 amino acids. Full variable domain (remainder filled in from reference TRBV5-1 and TRBJ1-2): KAGVTQTPRYLIKTRGQQVTLSCSPISGHRSVSWYQQTPGQGLQFLFEYFSETQRNKGNFPGRFSGRQFSNSRSEMNVSTLELGDSALYLCASSLVSPGSDGYTFGSGTRLTVV.

In this sample, this clone turned up a few times. The J gene is TRBJ2-7, the V gene TRBV7-2, with TRBD1 matching 8 bases. V lost 5 bases to trimming and J lost 6 bases; unmatched junction nucleotides: 15. This CDR3 region has 16 residues. Per the germline V gene, CDR1 is SGHTA and CDR2 is FQGNSA. The CDR3 loop is CASSPIGGQGNIEQYF. For the CDR3, the DNA is TGTGCCAGCAGCCCTATAGGCGGACAGGGTAATATCGAGCAGTACTTC.

The V call is TRBV5-4, the J call TRBJ2-1; 11 positions agree with TRBD2. V shed 4 bases and J 7 bases; nucleotides not matched to a gene: 10. This CDR3 region has 16 residues. CDR1 and CDR2 from the germline V gene are SGHNT and YYREEE (reference sequence). The CDR3 coding sequence is TGTGCCAGCAGCGCTCCGACTAGCGGGGTTCTAAATGAGCAGTTCTTC. Translation: CASSAPTSGVLNEQFF.

Here the CDR3 reads CASSRGGGNTGELFF. CDR3 DNA sequence: TGTGCCAGCAGCCGCGGCGGGGGGAACACCGGGGAGCTGTTTTTT. The gene calls are TRBV7-6 and TRBJ2-2; TRBD2 matches at 7 bases. Looked up from germline, CDR1 is SGHVS and CDR2 is FNYEAQ. Trimming removed 5 bases from V and 1 base from J; junction bases left unmatched: 4. The CDR3 totals 15 residues.

This clone was recorded at least ten times. V is TRBV25-1 and J is TRBJ2-2; 8 bases agree with TRBD1. The CDR3 totals 16 residues. Per the germline V gene, CDR1 is MGHDK and CDR2 is SYGVNS. After removal of 5 bases from V and 1 base from J, the junction contained 6 bases not matched to a gene. Written as DNA, the CDR3 is TGTGCCAGCAGTCCCGCTGGACAGGGGAACACCGGGGAGCTGTTTTTT. It yields the protein CASSPAGQGNTGELFF.

In this sample, this clone turned up a few times. This rearrangement joins TRBV2 to TRBJ2-5; 7 bases agree with TRBD1. Germline CDR1 SNHLY, CDR2 FYNNEI. The junction had 13 bases not matched to a gene; V was cut back by 7 bases and J by 5 bases. The CDR3 runs 15 residues. CDR3 region: CASTDGQERSETQYF. CDR3 in DNA: TGTGCCAGCACCGACGGACAGGAGAGGTCCGAGACCCAGTACTTC.

This sequence joins TRBV5-1 and TRBJ2-7; 8 nucleotides align to TRBD1. Germline V CDR1 and CDR2: SGHRS, YFSETQ. This CDR3 contains 12 residues. Germline trimming cut 4 bases from V and 6 bases from J; bases unmatched to any gene: 3. Here the CDR3 DNA reads TGCGCCAGCAGCACGACAGGGGCCGAGCAGTACTTC. As protein: CASSTTGAEQYF.

The V gene is TRBV5-1, the J gene TRBJ2-3, with TRBD1 matching over 9 bases. The CDR3 loop spans 17 amino acids. From germline, CDR1 is SGHRS and CDR2 YFSETQ. V lost 3 bases and J lost 1; bases outside the gene matches: 9. The CDR3 region is CASSSVPGQGRTDTQYF. The CDR3 DNA follows: TGCGCCAGCAGCTCCGTCCCGGGACAGGGTCGCACAGATACGCAGTATTTT.

In its sample, this clone was seen many times. The chain carries TRBV14 and TRBJ2-3; 10 nucleotides line up with TRBD1. Germline V gives CDR1 SGHDN, CDR2 FVKESK. With 1 base clipped from V and 7 bases from J, the junction kept 5 bases outside the gene matches. The CDR3 totals 15 residues. This chain's CDR3 is CASSQGGQGPYTQYF. In DNA, the CDR3 is TGTGCCAGCAGCCAAGGGGGACAGGGGCCCTATACGCAGTATTTT.

This clone has more than one count but fewer than ten. V usage is TRBV4-3 and J usage is TRBJ1-5, with D possibly matching TRBD1 (6 bases). V was cut by 3 bases and J by 7 bases, with 16 bases left in between. The CDR3 runs 15 residues. Germline CDR1 and CDR2: LGHNA and YSLEER. CDR3 nucleotides: TGCGCCAGCAGCCAGGATGGCACAGGGCGACAGCCCCAGCATTTT. Its translation: CASSQDGTGRQPQHF.

This clone turned up a few times. The rearrangement uses TRBV4-1 and TRBJ1-2; 9 nucleotides align to TRBD1. V lost 2 bases and J lost 2; bases outside the gene matches: 3. This CDR3 has 15 residues. CDR1 is MGHRA, CDR2 YSYEKL, per germline. In DNA, the CDR3 is TGCGCCAGCAGCCAAATAGGACAGGGGAACTATGGCTACACCTTC. Amino acid sequence: CASSQIGQGNYGYTF.

CDR3 sequence: CASSLAKTRDRPETQYF. The CDR3, as DNA: TGCGCCAGCAGCTTGGCAAAAACCAGGGATAGACCAGAGACCCAGTACTTC. The chain is built from TRBV5-1 and TRBJ2-5; TRBD1 is a possible D gene (5 bases). CDR3 size: 17 residues. Germline V lookup: CDR1 SGHRS, CDR2 YFSETQ. Trimming removed 0 bases at V and 4 bases at J, with 19 bases between.

Only a few counts were recorded for this clone. The rearrangement uses TRBV27 and TRBJ2-1; perhaps TRBD1 as D (5 bases). This CDR3 is built from 21 residues. V gave up 0 bases and J gave up 0 bases, with 24 bases separating them. The germline V gene encodes CDR1 MNHEY and CDR2 SMNVEV (reference sequence). CDR3 region: CASSLSGVVRVPLSSYNEQFF. The CDR3 region has the DNA TGTGCCAGCAGTTTATCAGGCGTTGTCAGGGTCCCACTGAGCTCCTACAATGAGCAGTTCTTC.

The chain joins TRBV15 to TRBJ1-3; 7 positions agree with TRBD1. Germline V gives CDR1 LNHNV, CDR2 YYDKDF (reference sequence). The CDR3 runs to 18 residues. V was clipped by 1 base and J by 0 bases; unmatched bases: 9. The CDR3 nucleotides are TGTGCCACCAGCAGAGCCTCGGGACAGATAAACTCTGGAAACACCATATATTTT. It translates to CATSRASGQINSGNTIYF.

This clone has just a few counts. The rearrangement joins TRBV5-6 to TRBJ1-5, with D possibly being TRBD1 (6 bases). The germline V gene encodes CDR1 SGHDT and CDR2 YYEEEE. V shed 0 bases and J shed 6 bases, with 13 bases lying between them. The CDR3 totals 15 residues. CDR3 coding DNA: TGTGCCAGCAGCTTGGGGGGGGGCGCGGGTCAGCCCCAGCATTTT. Translation gives CASSLGGGAGQPQHF.